What follows are 2 T cell receptor beta chains derived from one specimen sequenced in a study of OX40 agonist ivuxolimab in advanced cancers. Using immunoSEQ multiplex PCR, the repertoire was profiled, and TCRdb retains in-frame clones only, with some absent. The table lists tens of thousands of clones, about 88% of them singletons. The material sequenced was CD4+ or CD8+ T cells sorted from blood, taken in a trial of the OX40 agonist ivuxolimab. Receptors originate from an adult with an advanced solid tumor such as melanoma, head and neck, liver or kidney cancer.

The V call is TRBV5-1, the J call TRBJ2-7; 7 bases map to TRBD1. From germline, CDR1 is SGHRS and CDR2 YFSETQ. The trim removed 3 bases at V and 3 bases at J, leaving 3 bases unmatched. The length of the CDR3 is 13 residues. CDR3 amino acids: CASSWDSYYEQYF. The CDR3 nucleotides are TGCGCCAGCAGCTGGGACAGTTACTACGAGCAGTACTTC.

The rearrangement uses TRBV5-1 and TRBJ2-2; 9 bases line up with TRBD1. V trimming: 6 bases; J trimming: 3 bases; junction bases outside the gene matches: 6. This CDR3 has 15 amino acids. The germline CDR1 and CDR2 sequences are SGHRS and YFSETQ. The CDR3 bases are TGCGCCAGCATGTACAGGGGGCTTTACACCGGGGAGCTGTTTTTT. Amino acid sequence: CASMYRGLYTGELFF.